The entry that follows covers one T cell receptor beta chain sequence. Its cognate antigen has yet to be identified. The CDR3 starts with the cysteine, ends with the phenylalanine, and has 15 residues. No DNA was logged. From a lookup of the germline V gene (reference sequence), CDR1 and CDR2 are GTSNPN and SVGIG. These data originate in a study of monozygotic twins with inflammatory bowel disease (dated by TCRdb to between 2018 and 2021). For the study in its entirety: A total of some 30 monozygotic twin pairs were included in the full study, comprising nine German pairs (four IBD-concordant, five IBD-discordant) and 19 IBD-discordant Danish pairs. The search for disease-associated traits relied mainly on comparing IBD patients with their genetically identical healthy co-twins within discordant pairs. Each individual had, on average, about 151 000 unique TCRalpha sequences and 181 000 unique TCRbeta sequences available for analysis.

From each donor, a roughly 2.6 ml peripheral blood sample was collected into PAXgene tubes and stored at -80 degrees C. Without any T cell sorting, total RNA was extracted from whole blood using the PAXgene blood miRNA kit on an automated QIAcube. Peripheral blood from monozygotic twin pairs, either concordant or discordant for inflammatory bowel disease, underwent deep TCRalpha and TCRbeta repertoire profiling that used unique molecular barcoding. Smoking habits were recorded for all twin pairs, with individuals classified as current, former or never smokers. Receptors were amplified or captured by 5' RACE. Preparation of each TCR library used about 3,200 ng of total RNA. For each sample, cDNA was synthesized in eight separate reactions using SMARTScribe reverse transcriptase. During cDNA synthesis, template switching was used to introduce unique molecular identifiers that contained a 6-nucleotide sample barcode. Two nested PCRs of roughly 15 and 9 cycles amplified the TCRalpha and TCRbeta cDNA, and bead purification followed each PCR. Before amplification, cDNA was treated with uracil DNA-glycosylase and purified using the QIAquick PCR purification kit. The second PCR added Illumina TruSeq-compatible adapters along with sample-specific barcodes. TapeStation and Qubit were used to check library quality and concentration, and 5 to 5.5 ng of each library was pooled. Sequencing of pooled libraries was carried out on an Illumina HiSeq2500 single-index Rapid Run using 2 x 100 bp reads and custom sequencing primers. The source study handled its data this way. MiGEC version 1.2.6 was used for UMI-based consensus assembly to correct PCR and sequencing errors. MiXCR version 2.1.1 was used to carry out V(D)J alignment, clonotype assembly and CDR3 extraction. Normalisation of gene usage, clonotype sharing and MAIT/NKT TCR abundance was achieved by analysing the top 1000, 10 000 and 20 000 clonotypes per sample. Diversity was computed as the inverse Simpson index with the vegan R package after downsampling to 27 000 UMIs. Paired Mann-Whitney U tests were applied to discordant twin pairs, and Benjamini-Hochberg correction was used for multiple testing. TCRdb reprocessed the sequencing reads and holds a single record per CDR3 protein sequence, with no DNA. For this entry, the V and J calls and clone size follow TCRdb and not the study's own pipeline. The table for this sample records just over 300,000 distinct CDR3 sequences. The ten most abundant clones make up 5.6% of the sample.

Overall study outcomes, separate from this receptor: The results gave no support for a single strong signal or clonotype linked to IBD. TCRbeta repertoire diversity, by inverse Simpson index, was decreased in IBD patients compared with their healthy co-twins. Because patients were on differing immunosuppressive treatments, the repertoires may have picked up extra background noise and inter-individual variability. Repertoire similarity did not differ between concordant and discordant twins, which could be due to limited statistical power. Compared with healthy twins, IBD patients shared fewer clonotypes with other individuals, and the difference was most pronounced in patients with signs of disease activity. Different T cell subtypes could not be distinguished in the analysis.

Sample: blood. This receptor was identified in a human donor with ulcerative colitis or Crohn's disease, or a healthy co-twin of an affected twin (not recorded which). This sequence uses TRBV30 and TRBJ1-5; TCRdb reports TRBD1, a call that lacks DNA to check it against. The CDR3 region reads CAWSAGQGGGGPQHF.